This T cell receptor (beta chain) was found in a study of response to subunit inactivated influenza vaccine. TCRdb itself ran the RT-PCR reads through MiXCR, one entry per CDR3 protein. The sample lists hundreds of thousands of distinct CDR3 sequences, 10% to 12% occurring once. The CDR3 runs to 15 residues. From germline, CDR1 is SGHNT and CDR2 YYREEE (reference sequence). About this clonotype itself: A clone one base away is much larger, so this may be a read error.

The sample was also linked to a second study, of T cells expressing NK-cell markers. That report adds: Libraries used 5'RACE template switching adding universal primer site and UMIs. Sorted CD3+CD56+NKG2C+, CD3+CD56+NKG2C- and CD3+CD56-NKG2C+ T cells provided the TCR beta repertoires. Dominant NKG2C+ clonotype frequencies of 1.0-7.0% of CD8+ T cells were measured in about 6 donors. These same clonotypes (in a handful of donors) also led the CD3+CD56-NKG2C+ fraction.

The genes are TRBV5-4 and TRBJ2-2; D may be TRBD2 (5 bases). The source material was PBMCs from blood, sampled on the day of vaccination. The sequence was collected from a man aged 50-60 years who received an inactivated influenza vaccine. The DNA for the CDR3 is TGTGCCAGCAGCCCCCAGTTGGGTTCCACCGGGGAGCTGTATTTT. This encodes CASSPQLGSTGELYF.